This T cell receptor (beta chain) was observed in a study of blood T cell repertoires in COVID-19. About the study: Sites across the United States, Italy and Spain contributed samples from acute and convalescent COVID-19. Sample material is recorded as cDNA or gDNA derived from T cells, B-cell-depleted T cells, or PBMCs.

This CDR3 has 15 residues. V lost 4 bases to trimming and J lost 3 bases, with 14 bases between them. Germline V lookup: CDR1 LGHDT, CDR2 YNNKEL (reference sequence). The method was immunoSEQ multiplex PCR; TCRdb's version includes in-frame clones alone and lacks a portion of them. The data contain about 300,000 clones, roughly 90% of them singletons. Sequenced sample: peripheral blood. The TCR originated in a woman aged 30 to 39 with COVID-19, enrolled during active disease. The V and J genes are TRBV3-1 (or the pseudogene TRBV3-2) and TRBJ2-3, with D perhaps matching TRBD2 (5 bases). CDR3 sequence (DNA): TGTGCCAGCAGCCCAACCCCAGCGGTAACAGATACGCAGTATTTT. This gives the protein CASSPTPAVTDTQYF.